This T cell receptor beta chain was sequenced in a study of OX40 agonist ivuxolimab in advanced cancers. This CDR3 has 15 residues. Germline loops: CDR1 MNHEY, CDR2 SVGAGI. V lost 0 bases to trimming and J lost 6 bases, with 12 bases between them. Clones were read by immunoSEQ multiplex PCR, and TCRdb kept only the in-frame ones, dropping some. This table has approximately 59,000 clones, roughly 80% appearing once. The clonotype was recovered from an adult with an advanced solid tumor such as melanoma, head and neck, liver or kidney cancer. The source material was CD4+ or CD8+ T cells sorted from blood, sampled in a trial of the OX40 agonist ivuxolimab. The chain links TRBV6-5 to TRBJ2-4; D is undetermined. CDR3 region: CASSYSIGSLNIQYF. CDR3 nucleotide sequence: TGTGCCAGCAGTTACTCGATCGGCTCCTTAAACATTCAGTACTTC.